What follows describes a single T cell receptor beta chain. The V gene lost 6 bases and the J gene lost 5 bases, with 19 bases spanning the gap. The CDR3 is made up of 14 amino acids. From germline, CDR1 is SQVTM and CDR2 ANQGSEA. This sample was included in a study of blood T cell repertoires in COVID-19. TCRdb's copy holds only in-frame clones and misses some; the assay was immunoSEQ multiplex PCR. The sample contains some 120,000 clones, 79% of which appear only once. This chain uses TRBV29-1 with TRBJ1-2; possibly TRBD1 for D (6 bases). The source is a man between 35 and 55 years old with active or convalescent COVID-19. Material: peripheral blood. The CDR3 sequence: CSVGGGASRYGYTF. CDR3 DNA: TGCAGCGTGGGTGGGGGGGCTTCGCGATATGGCTACACCTTC.